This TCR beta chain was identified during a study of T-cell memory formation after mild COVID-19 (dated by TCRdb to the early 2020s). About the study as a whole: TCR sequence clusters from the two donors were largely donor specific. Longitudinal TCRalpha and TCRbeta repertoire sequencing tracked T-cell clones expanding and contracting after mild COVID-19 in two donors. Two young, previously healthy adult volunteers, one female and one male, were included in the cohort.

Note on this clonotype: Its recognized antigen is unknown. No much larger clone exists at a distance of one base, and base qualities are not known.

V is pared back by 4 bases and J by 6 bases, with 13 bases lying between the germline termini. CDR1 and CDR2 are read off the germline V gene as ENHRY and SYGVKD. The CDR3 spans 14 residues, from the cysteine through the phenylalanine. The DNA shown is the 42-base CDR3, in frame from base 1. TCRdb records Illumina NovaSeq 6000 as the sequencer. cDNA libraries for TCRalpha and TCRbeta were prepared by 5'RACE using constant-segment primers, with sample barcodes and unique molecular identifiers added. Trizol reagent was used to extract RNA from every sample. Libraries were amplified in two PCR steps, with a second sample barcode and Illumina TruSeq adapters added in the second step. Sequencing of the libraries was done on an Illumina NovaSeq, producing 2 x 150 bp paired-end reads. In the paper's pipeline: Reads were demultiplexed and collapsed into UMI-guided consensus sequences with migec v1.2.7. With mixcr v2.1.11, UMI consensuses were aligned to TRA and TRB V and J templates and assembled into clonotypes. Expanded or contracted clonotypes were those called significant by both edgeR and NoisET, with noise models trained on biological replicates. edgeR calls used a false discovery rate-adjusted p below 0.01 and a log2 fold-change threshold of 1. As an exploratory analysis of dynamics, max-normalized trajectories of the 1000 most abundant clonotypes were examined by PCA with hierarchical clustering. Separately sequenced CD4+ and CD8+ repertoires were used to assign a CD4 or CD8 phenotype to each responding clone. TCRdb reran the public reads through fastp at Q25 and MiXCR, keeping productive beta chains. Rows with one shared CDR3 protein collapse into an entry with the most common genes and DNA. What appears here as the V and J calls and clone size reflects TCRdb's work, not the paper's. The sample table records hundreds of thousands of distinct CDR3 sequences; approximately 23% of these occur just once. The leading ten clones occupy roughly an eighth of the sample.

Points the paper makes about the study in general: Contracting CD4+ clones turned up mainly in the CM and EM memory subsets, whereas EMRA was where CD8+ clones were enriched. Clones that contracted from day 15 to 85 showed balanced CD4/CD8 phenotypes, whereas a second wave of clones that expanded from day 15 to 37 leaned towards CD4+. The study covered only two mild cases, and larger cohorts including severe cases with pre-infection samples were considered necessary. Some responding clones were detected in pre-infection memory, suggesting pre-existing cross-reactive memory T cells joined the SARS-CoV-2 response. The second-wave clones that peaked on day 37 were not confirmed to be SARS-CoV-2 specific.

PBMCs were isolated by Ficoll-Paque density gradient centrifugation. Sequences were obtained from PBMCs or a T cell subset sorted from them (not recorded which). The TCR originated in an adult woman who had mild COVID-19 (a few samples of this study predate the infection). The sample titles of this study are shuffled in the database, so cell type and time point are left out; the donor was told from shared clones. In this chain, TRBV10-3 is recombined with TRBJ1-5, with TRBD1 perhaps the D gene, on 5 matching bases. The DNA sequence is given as TGTGCCATCAGTGTCGGAGGGACTGGTCAGCCCCAGCATTTT. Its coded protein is CAISVGGTGQPQHF.